A single sample is the source of the 30 T cell receptor beta chains below, sequenced in a study of long-term antiretroviral therapy in people with HIV. At the survey level, the v3.0 immunoSEQ assay was run. Produced via immunoSEQ multiplex PCR; TCRdb's table is partial and in-frame only. The table shows under 45,000 clones, with around 93% occurring only once. The sample here was unsorted PBMCs, taken approximately 9.5 years after starting antiretroviral therapy. The receptors originated from a young man with HIV.

The chain employs TRBV5-1 and TRBJ1-2, with unresolved D. The CDR3 extends over 12 amino acids. Germline V gene sequence: CDR1 SGHRS, CDR2 YFSETQ. Deletions cut 0 bases from V and 7 bases from J, with 7 bases between. DNA of the CDR3: TGCGCCAGCAGCTTGGCGGAGGGTGGCTACACCTTC. Translated, it gives CASSLAEGGYTF.

CDR3 loop: CASSLGVTGTFSGNTIYF. The DNA for the CDR3 is TGCGCCAGCAGCTTGGGCGTGACAGGGACATTCTCTGGAAACACCATATATTTT. The chain carries TRBV5-1 and TRBJ1-3, with 7 bases aligning to TRBD1. Germline-derived CDR1 and CDR2 are SGHRS and YFSETQ. This CDR3 is built from 18 residues. V lost 0 bases to trimming and J lost 0 bases; unmatched junction nucleotides: 9.

The gene calls are TRBV11-2 and TRBJ2-7; 10 nucleotides align to TRBD2. CDR1 and CDR2 from the germline V gene are SGHAT and FQNNGV. The ends lost 5 bases at V and 0 bases at J; junction bases unmatched: 7. The CDR3 has 16 amino acids. CDR3 bases: TGTGCCAGCAGCGCCCCCGGGACTAGCGACTCCTACGAGCAGTACGTC. Translated: CASSAPGTSDSYEQYV.

The rearrangement joins TRBV10-3 to TRBJ2-3; D gene unclear. This CDR3 has 14 residues. Trimming stripped 7 bases from V and 0 bases from J, with 11 bases between. The germline CDR1 and CDR2 sequences are ENHRY and SYGVKD. The CDR3 protein is CAITSTVSTDTQYF. CDR3 coding DNA: TGTGCCATCACGTCAACAGTTAGCACAGATACGCAGTATTTT.

A single count supports this clone. One junction end does not reproduce the germline sequence, and a read error may be involved. This chain joins TRBV2 and TRBJ2-7; TRBD1 agrees at 7 bases. This CDR3 is built from 12 residues. CDR1 is SNHLY, CDR2 FYNNEI, per germline. The CDR3 DNA follows: TGTGCCAGCTGTGACAGGGCCTACGAGCAGTACTTC. Translated: CASCDRAYEQYF.

The genes are TRBV10-3 and TRBJ1-1; D may be TRBD1 (6 bases). This CDR3 has 13 amino acids. Germline lookup yields CDR1 ENHRY and CDR2 SYGVKD. Trimming left V 6 bases short and J 0 bases short, with 8 bases between. DNA of the CDR3: TGTGCCATCAGGCAGGGGATGAACACTGAAGCTTTCTTT. Translating gives CAIRQGMNTEAFF.

The chain is built from TRBV19 and TRBJ1-5; TRBD1 might be the D (5 bases). This CDR3 region has 15 residues. The germline V and J ends were trimmed by 5 bases and 6 bases, with 17 bases remaining between them. CDR1 and CDR2 (germline): LNHDA, SQIVND (reference sequence). CDR3 nucleotide sequence: TGTGCCAGTAGTCCTGGAGAGAGGGGTGTTCAGCCCCAGCATTTT. Its protein product is CASSPGERGVQPQHF.

The J gene is TRBJ1-2, the V gene TRBV2; D may be TRBD1 (6 bases). Trimming took 8 bases from V and 8 from J, leaving 18 bases between them. The CDR3 runs 13 residues. Per germline, CDR1 SNHLY and CDR2 FYNNEI. The CDR3 is CASELTGARGYTF. The DNA of the CDR3 is TGTGCCAGCGAACTTACGGGGGCTCGGGGCTACACCTTC. Together with reference TRBV2 and TRBJ1-2, the CDR3 gives the full variable domain: EPEVTQTPSHQVTQMGQEVILRCVPISNHLYFYWYRQILGQKVEFLVSFYNNEISEKSEIFDDQFSVERPDGSNFTLKIRSTKLEDSAMYFCASELTGARGYTFGSGTRLTVV.

The rearrangement uses TRBV5-1 and TRBJ2-3; 9 bases line up with TRBD1. V lost 4 bases to trimming and J lost 5 bases; unmatched junction nucleotides: 8. Germline V gives CDR1 SGHRS, CDR2 YFSETQ. The CDR3 has 15 amino acids. The CDR3 DNA follows: TGCGCCAGCAGCAGACTACAGGGGGCGGTAGATACGCAGTATTTT. Translating gives CASSRLQGAVDTQYF.

The chain uses TRBV7-6 and TRBJ1-5; TRBD1 is a possible D gene (5 bases). Germline assignment: CDR1 SGHVS and CDR2 FNYEAQ. V was trimmed by 0 bases and J by 7 bases, leaving 7 bases between them. This CDR3 region has 13 residues. The CDR3: CASSLAGGQPQHF. In DNA, the CDR3 is TGTGCCAGCAGCTTAGCCGGGGGACAGCCCCAGCATTTT.

The V gene is TRBV7-9, the J gene TRBJ1-5; 8 positions agree with TRBD1. V dropped 5 bases and J dropped 5; count of bases not matched to a gene: 5. CDR3 length: 14 amino acids. CDR1 and CDR2 from the germline V gene are SEHNR and FQNEAQ (reference sequence). The CDR3 DNA follows: TGTGCCAGCAGCGCCAGGGGGCCGGATCAGCCCCAGCATTTT. Translated: CASSARGPDQPQHF.

V gene TRBV30 combines with J gene TRBJ1-5, with 9 bases lining up with TRBD1. The CDR3 covers 17 residues. V lost 2 bases and J lost 0; bases outside the gene matches: 8. Germline-derived CDR1 and CDR2 are GTSNPN and SVGIG (reference sequence). The CDR3 here is CAWSRDREYYSNQPQHF. The DNA of the CDR3 is TGTGCCTGGAGTAGGGACAGGGAGTATTATAGCAATCAGCCCCAGCATTTT.

The chain is built from TRBV9 and TRBJ2-3; D call uncertain. CDR1 is SGDLS, CDR2 YYNGEE, per germline. The germline V and J ends were trimmed by 0 bases and 6 bases, with 11 bases remaining between them. The CDR3 spans 14 residues. CDR3 DNA sequence: TGTGCCAGCAGCGTAGCTACCCTGAGGGATACGCAGTATTTT. Translating gives CASSVATLRDTQYF.

This chain uses TRBV29-1 with TRBJ1-5; D is uncertain. The V end was cut by 4 bases, the J end by 3 bases, with 13 bases between. This CDR3 contains 14 residues. From germline, CDR1 is SQVTM and CDR2 ANQGSEA. The CDR3 sequence is CSVALGIANQPQHF. DNA for the CDR3: TGCAGCGTTGCATTAGGAATTGCCAATCAGCCCCAGCATTTT.

The chain uses TRBV5-1 and TRBJ2-5; 7 nucleotides match TRBD1. This CDR3 is built from 14 residues. In germline, CDR1 is SGHRS, CDR2 YFSETQ. With 4 bases clipped from V and 2 bases from J, the junction kept 5 bases outside the gene matches. CDR3 DNA sequence: TGCGCCAGCAGCGTGGGACAGACTCAAGAGACCCAGTACTTC. Translating it yields CASSVGQTQETQYF. Full variable domain (rest looked up from reference TRBV5-1 and TRBJ2-5): KAGVTQTPRYLIKTRGQQVTLSCSPISGHRSVSWYQQTPGQGLQFLFEYFSETQRNKGNFPGRFSGRQFSNSRSEMNVSTLELGDSALYLCASSVGQTQETQYFGPGTRLLVL.

The chain recombines TRBV5-6 with TRBJ2-7; D is tentatively TRBD1 or TRBD2 (5 bases each). There are 15 residues in the CDR3. Looked up from germline, CDR1 is SGHDT and CDR2 is YYEEEE. Trimming stripped 0 bases from V and 4 bases from J, with 14 bases between. The CDR3 coding sequence is TGTGCCAGCAGCTTGGATACAGGACTCCCTTACGAGCAGTACGTC. Its protein is CASSLDTGLPYEQYV.

This chain connects TRBV5-5 to TRBJ1-2; 8 positions match TRBD1. Per the germline V gene, CDR1 is SGHKS and CDR2 is YYEKEE (reference sequence). V shed 5 bases and J 5 bases; nucleotides not matched to a gene: 11. The CDR3 covers 15 residues. CDR3 DNA sequence: TGTGCCAGCAGGCTGGAGGGGACAGGCTCTTATGGCTACACCTTC. Protein sequence: CASRLEGTGSYGYTF.

The sample holds one count of this clone. The V and J genes are TRBV2 and TRBJ1-2; D call uncertain. CDR3 size: 13 residues. Germline loops: CDR1 SNHLY, CDR2 FYNNEI. Trimming took 7 bases from V and 4 from J, leaving 13 bases between them. In DNA form, the CDR3 reads TGTGCCAGCAAGCGTACTGAACCCTATGGCTACACCTTC. Translated: CASKRTEPYGYTF.

The chain is built from TRBV7-8 and TRBJ2-5; D not resolved. Germline loops: CDR1 SGHVS, CDR2 FQNEAQ. Between the trimmed V and J ends, which lost 6 bases and 2 bases, there was a span of 13 bases. The CDR3 is 14 residues long. This chain's CDR3 is CASRHRTNQETQYF. The CDR3 region has the DNA TGTGCCAGCAGACACCGGACCAATCAAGAGACCCAGTACTTC.

The chain has TRBV6-5 and TRBJ1-2; TRBD1 aligns across 7 bases. This CDR3 comprises 15 residues. Germline trimming cut 4 bases from V and 8 bases from J; bases unmatched to any gene: 13. Germline V gene lookup returns CDR1 MNHEY and CDR2 SVGAGI. The CDR3 DNA reads as TGTGCCAGCAGTTCTAAGTACAGGGGTTTGGGCGGCTACACCTTC. Its translation: CASSSKYRGLGGYTF.

J is TRBJ2-1 and V is TRBV11-2; D may correspond to TRBD1 or TRBD2 (5 bases each). Germline V lookup: CDR1 SGHAT, CDR2 FQNNGV. V was clipped by 7 bases and J by 1 base, with 11 bases between them. The CDR3 totals 14 residues. CDR3 nucleotide sequence: TGTGCCAGCACCCCCGGGACGTCCTACAATGAGCAGTTCTTC. Amino acids: CASTPGTSYNEQFF.

CDR3 amino acids: CASCDRPDTQYF. CDR3 nucleotides: TGTGCCAGCTGCGACCGTCCGGATACGCAGTATTTT. V is TRBV7-6 and J is TRBJ2-3; D not certain. The CDR3 has 12 amino acids. CDR1 is SGHVS, CDR2 FNYEAQ, per germline. The ends were cut back, 8 bases at V and 6 bases at J, with 12 bases in the middle.

The rearrangement links TRBV6-1 to TRBJ1-3; TRBD1 matches 10 bases. With V trimmed by 4 bases and J by 4 bases, 16 bases remained unmatched. CDR3 length: 19 residues. Germline CDR1 is MNHNS and CDR2 is SASEGT. CDR3 loop: CASSASGQGVVGIGNTIYF. The CDR3 nucleotides read TGTGCCAGCAGTGCAAGCGGACAGGGGGTTGTAGGAATCGGAAACACCATATATTTT.

The chain has TRBV5-1 and TRBJ2-2; D could derive from TRBD1 or TRBD2 (5 bases each). This CDR3 contains 16 residues. Germline values: CDR1 SGHRS, CDR2 YFSETQ. V was clipped by 3 bases and J by 1 base, with 13 bases between them. In nucleotides, the CDR3 is TGCGCCAGCAGCTCGCTGGGGGACGGGAACACCGGGGAGCTGTTTTTT. This sequence encodes CASSSLGDGNTGELFF.

The rearrangement joins TRBV25-1 to TRBJ1-6, with TRBD1 as a possible D gene (5 bases). Germline lookup yields CDR1 MGHDK and CDR2 SYGVNS. The V and J ends lost 4 bases and 10 bases respectively, with 11 bases between them. The CDR3 extends over 13 amino acids. The CDR3 loop is CASSAPGHSPLHF. CDR3 DNA sequence: TGTGCCAGCAGTGCCCCAGGGCACTCACCCCTCCACTTT.

The chain uses TRBV2 and TRBJ2-3; 9 bases map to TRBD2. The CDR3 length is 14 residues. V trimming: 8 bases; J trimming: 1 base; junction bases outside the gene matches: 4. In germline, CDR1 is SNHLY, CDR2 FYNNEI. For the CDR3, the DNA is TGTGCCAGCTGGAGGACTAGCGGCACAGATACGCAGTATTTT. It specifies CASWRTSGTDTQYF.

The CDR3 reads CASSLVINTEAFF. As DNA, the CDR3 is TGTGCCAGCAGCTTGGTAATTAACACTGAAGCTTTCTTT. This sequence joins TRBV5-8 and TRBJ1-1; D gene unclear. V was pared by 0 bases and J by 2 bases, with 5 bases between. In germline, CDR1 is SGHTS, CDR2 YDEGEE. The CDR3 consists of 13 residues.

This clone was recorded once. This chain connects TRBV29-1 to TRBJ1-2, with D perhaps matching TRBD1 (6 bases). The CDR3 extends over 12 amino acids. Trimming removed 7 bases at V and 6 bases at J, with 15 bases between. Germline lookup yields CDR1 SQVTM and CDR2 ANQGSEA. DNA of the CDR3: TGCAGCGCCCATATCGGACAGCATGGCTACACCTTC. The encoded protein is CSAHIGQHGYTF.

V and J are TRBV28 and TRBJ2-7; 12 bases are shared with TRBD2. V lost 5 bases to trimming and J lost 6 bases; unmatched junction nucleotides: 11. Per the germline V gene, CDR1 is MDHEN and CDR2 is SYDVKM. This CDR3 has 16 amino acids. The CDR3 here is CASSPSGGAQVGEQYV. CDR3 DNA: TGTGCCAGCAGTCCTAGCGGGGGGGCGCAGGTAGGCGAGCAGTACGTC.

This chain connects TRBV5-1 to TRBJ2-2, with D perhaps matching TRBD2 (6 bases). V lost 6 bases, J lost 1 base, and 13 bases lay in between. The germline V gene encodes CDR1 SGHRS and CDR2 YFSETQ. The CDR3 runs to 15 residues. The CDR3 coding sequence is TGCGCCAGCAATCCCGGGACTCAGAACACCGGGGAGCTGTTTTTT. Its protein product is CASNPGTQNTGELFF. Variable domain in full (rest from reference TRBV5-1 and TRBJ2-2): KAGVTQTPRYLIKTRGQQVTLSCSPISGHRSVSWYQQTPGQGLQFLFEYFSETQRNKGNFPGRFSGRQFSNSRSEMNVSTLELGDSALYLCASNPGTQNTGELFFGEGSRLTVL.